This T cell receptor beta chain stems from a study of blood T cell repertoires in COVID-19. Overall study context: Samples of COVID-19 (acute and convalescent) were obtained from the United States, Italy and Spain.

TCRdb's copy holds only in-frame clones and misses some; the assay was immunoSEQ multiplex PCR. Of about 28,000 clones in the sample, 88% are singletons; the top ten hold 7.9%. V lost 0 bases, J lost 1 base, and 10 bases lay in between. This CDR3 has 15 amino acids. Germline CDR1 reads SGDLS; CDR2 reads YYNGEE. The V gene is TRBV9, the J gene TRBJ1-1; D might be TRBD1 (5 bases). Specimen: peripheral blood. This sequence originates from a man in his 60s with COVID-19, enrolled during active disease. The CDR3 protein is CASSVDRGRNTEAFF. The DNA of the CDR3 is TGTGCCAGCAGCGTAGACCGGGGGAGGAACACTGAAGCTTTCTTT.